This T cell receptor beta chain was recorded in a study of molecular identifiers for immune sequencing clone quantification. Naive CD8 libraries were made from approximately 20,000 to 1,000,000 sorted cells, and they used 10%, 30% or 50% RNA. The CDR3 runs to 16 residues. Germline V gives CDR1 SQVTM, CDR2 ANQGSEA. Unmatched junction bases numbered 10, after V lost 1 base and J lost 4 bases. There are a few counts of this clonotype. TCRdb ran MiXCR on the PCR reads and lists one entry per CDR3 protein. The sample has around 470,000 distinct CDR3 sequences, about 25% seen once. Material: naive CD8+ T cells from blood, with Jurkat cell RNA spiked in. As to subset: FACS-sorted CD8+CD4-CCR7+CD45RA+ naive T cells. The V call is TRBV29-1, the J call TRBJ2-3, with TRBD2 identical over 8 bases. The clonotype comes from a human donor in good health. Some libraries in this study had Jurkat cell RNA spiked in. CDR3 sequence: CSVEGTSGHTADTQYF. CDR3 sequence (DNA): TGCAGCGTTGAAGGCACTAGCGGACACACGGCAGATACGCAGTATTTT.